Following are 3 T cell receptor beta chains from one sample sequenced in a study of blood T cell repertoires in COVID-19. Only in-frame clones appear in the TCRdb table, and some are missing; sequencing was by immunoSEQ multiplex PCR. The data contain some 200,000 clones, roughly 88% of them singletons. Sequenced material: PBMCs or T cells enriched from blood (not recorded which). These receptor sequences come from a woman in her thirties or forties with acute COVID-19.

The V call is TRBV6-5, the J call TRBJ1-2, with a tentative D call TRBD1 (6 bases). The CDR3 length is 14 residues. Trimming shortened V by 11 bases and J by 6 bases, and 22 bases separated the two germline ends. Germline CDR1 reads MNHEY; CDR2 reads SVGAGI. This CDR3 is CASQEIQGRDGYTF. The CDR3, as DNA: TGTGCCTCCCAGGAGATACAGGGACGAGATGGCTACACCTTC.

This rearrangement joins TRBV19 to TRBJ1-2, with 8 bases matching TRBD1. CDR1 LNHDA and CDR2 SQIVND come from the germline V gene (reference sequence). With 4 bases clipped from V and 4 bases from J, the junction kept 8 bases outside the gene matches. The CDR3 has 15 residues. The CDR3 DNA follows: TGTGCCAGTAGTACCAAACCCGGACAGGGCTATGGCTACACCTTC. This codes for CASSTKPGQGYGYTF.

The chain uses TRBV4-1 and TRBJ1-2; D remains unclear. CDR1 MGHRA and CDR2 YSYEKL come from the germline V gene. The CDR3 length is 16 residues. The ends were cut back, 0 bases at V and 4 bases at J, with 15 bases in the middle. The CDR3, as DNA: TGCGCCAGCAGCCAAGATCTGGCAGAGGCCGCCTATGGCTACACCTTC. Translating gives CASSQDLAEAAYGYTF.